These 10 T cell receptor beta chains were all obtained from the same sample, sequenced in a study of T-cell memory formation after mild COVID-19. TCRdb fed the 5' RACE reads into MiXCR, producing one record per CDR3 protein. The sample consists of 250,000 to 300,000 distinct CDR3 sequences, 8% to 9% of them appearing once. Sequencing was carried out using PBMCs or a T cell subset sorted from them (not recorded which). These receptors were collected from a man aged 18 to 35 who had mild COVID-19 (a few samples of this study predate the infection). Cell type and time point are not known.

This chain joins TRBV12-3 or TRBV12-4 and TRBJ1-6, with D hard to call. With 3 bases removed from V and 10 bases from J, the gap between germline ends came to 13 bases. The CDR3 extends over 14 amino acids. The CDR3 region is CASSFNGRYSPLHF. The CDR3 DNA is TGTGCCAGCAGTTTTAACGGGAGGTACTCACCCCTCCACTTT.

The rearrangement links TRBV20-1 to TRBJ2-1, with D uncertain. Germline CDR1 reads DFQATT; CDR2 reads SNEGSKA (reference sequence). The CDR3 spans 16 residues. Trimming took 0 bases from V and 9 from J, leaving 21 bases between them. CDR3 residues: CSARDLDAGLTFEQFF. The CDR3 DNA sequence: TGCAGTGCTAGAGATCTGGACGCTGGTTTGACGTTTGAGCAGTTCTTC.

J is TRBJ1-1 and V is TRBV27; tentatively, D is TRBD1 (5 bases). There are 14 residues in the CDR3. CDR1 is MNHEY, CDR2 SMNVEV, per germline (reference sequence). V lost 7 bases and J lost 4, with 16 bases in between. As DNA, the CDR3 is TGTGCCAGCAAGGGAGGGGATGGTGGCACTGAAGCTTTCTTT. Residues: CASKGGDGGTEAFF.

The table lists this clonotype with a few counts. This chain links TRBV7-2 with TRBJ2-2; D ambiguous. The V end was cut by 4 bases, the J end by 0 bases, with 9 bases between. The CDR3 length is 15 residues. The germline V gene encodes CDR1 SGHTA and CDR2 FQGNSA. CDR3 bases: TGTGCCAGCAGCTGGGTCGGCACGAACACCGGGGAGCTGTTTTTT. Translated: CASSWVGTNTGELFF.

J is TRBJ1-1 and V is TRBV19, with TRBD1 matching over 7 bases. J gave up 5 bases and V 6 bases, and 18 bases lay outside the gene matches. CDR1 is LNHDA and CDR2 is SQIVND in the germline V gene (reference sequence). The CDR3 runs to 17 residues. The CDR3 protein is CASRNWDSTPVNTEAFF. The CDR3 coding sequence is TGTGCCAGTAGGAACTGGGACAGTACACCGGTAAATACTGAAGCTTTCTTT.

Details on this clonotype: This may stem from a read error, because a much larger clone lies one nucleotide away. The chain is built from TRBV4-2 and TRBJ2-3; a weak D match, TRBD1 (5 bases). Germline CDR1 LGHNA, CDR2 YNFKEQ. This CDR3 has 16 amino acids. V dropped 0 bases and J dropped 5 bases, with 15 bases sitting between them. The DNA of the CDR3 is TGTGCCAGCAGCCAAGATTCGTGGGGCAAAGGAGATACGCAGTATTTT. Protein product: CASSQDSWGKGDTQYF.

The sample holds many counts of this clonotype. The chain is built from TRBV5-1 and TRBJ2-5; no reliable D call. The CDR3 contains 14 residues. The V end lost 0 bases, the J end lost 5 bases, and 11 bases lay between the germline ends. CDR1 is SGHRS, CDR2 YFSETQ, per germline. The CDR3 sequence is CASSLEGYRETQYF. CDR3 DNA sequence: TGCGCCAGCAGCTTGGAAGGGTATCGCGAGACCCAGTACTTC.

This clonotype came up a few times. The chain combines TRBV12-3 or TRBV12-4 with TRBJ2-5, with D perhaps matching TRBD1 (6 bases). V lost 11 bases, J lost 4 bases, and 20 bases lay in between. The CDR3 runs to 14 residues. DNA of the CDR3: TGTGCCGGCCCGACGCCAGGGGTGGGAGAGACCCAGTACTTC. It specifies CAGPTPGVGETQYF.

CDR3 coding DNA: TGCGCCAGCTGTGAGACGGGGCTCGGGGCCAACGTCCTGACTTTC. Protein product: CASCETGLGANVLTF. V gene TRBV5-1 combines with J gene TRBJ2-6, with D tentatively TRBD1 or TRBD2 (5 bases each). V lost 7 bases to trimming and J lost 4 bases, with 15 bases between them. CDR1 and CDR2 (germline): SGHRS, YFSETQ. The CDR3 runs to 15 residues.

This clonotype showed up just a few times. The J gene is TRBJ1-1, the V gene TRBV7-2; D is uncertain. The CDR3 length is 14 residues. Per germline, CDR1 SGHTA and CDR2 FQGNSA. Trimming shortened V by 1 base and J by 0 bases, and 6 bases separated the two germline ends. CDR3 amino acids: CASSLGYMNTEAFF. The CDR3 nucleotides read TGTGCCAGCAGCTTAGGGTACATGAACACTGAAGCTTTCTTT.